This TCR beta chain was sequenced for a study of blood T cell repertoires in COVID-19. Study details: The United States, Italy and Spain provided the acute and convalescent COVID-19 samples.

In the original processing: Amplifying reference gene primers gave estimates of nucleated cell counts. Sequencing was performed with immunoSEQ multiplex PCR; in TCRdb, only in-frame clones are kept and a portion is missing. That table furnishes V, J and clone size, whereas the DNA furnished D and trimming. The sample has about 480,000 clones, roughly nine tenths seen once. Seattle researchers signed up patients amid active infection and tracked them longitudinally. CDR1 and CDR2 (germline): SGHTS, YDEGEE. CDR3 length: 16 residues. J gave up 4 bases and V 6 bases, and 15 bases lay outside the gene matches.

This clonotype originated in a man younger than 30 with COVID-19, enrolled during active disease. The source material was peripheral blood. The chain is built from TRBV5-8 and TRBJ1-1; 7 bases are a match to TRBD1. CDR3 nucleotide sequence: TGTGCCAGCATCCCGGGACAGACGTTTAAGGGCACTGAAGCTTTCTTT. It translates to CASIPGQTFKGTEAFF.